One sample yielded the 13 T cell receptor beta chains listed below, sequenced in a study of beta chain features in type 1 diabetes. Their cognate antigens are unknown. All of the isolated RNA was reverse transcribed, so expressed TCRB transcripts were sequenced. Profiling relied on immunoSEQ multiplex PCR, and the TCRdb table lists in-frame clones only, not all of them. The sample includes under 400,000 clones, around 12% of them seen just once. Overall study findings and caveats: Shorter TCRB CDR3s, moderately but significantly so, were found in Type 1 diabetes patients in all four CD4+ subsets.

The source material was naive CD4+ T cells from blood. The receptors here all came from a woman aged 18-29 years with type 1 diabetes.

This clone was counted between two and nine times. J is TRBJ2-1 and V is TRBV14; D is unresolved. Trimming cost V 0 bases and J 4 bases, with 7 bases left between them. Germline values: CDR1 SGHDN, CDR2 FVKESK. The CDR3 is 14 residues long. This chain's CDR3 is CASSQDPRYNEQFF. The CDR3 bases are TGTGCCAGCAGCCAAGATCCGAGGTACAATGAGCAGTTCTTC.

This clone was observed a handful of times. V gene TRBV13 combines with J gene TRBJ2-1, with a possible D match to TRBD1 (5 bases). Looked up from germline, CDR1 is PRHDT and CDR2 is FYEKMQ (reference sequence). Trimming removed 1 base at V and 1 base at J, with 14 bases between. The CDR3 consists of 17 residues. As DNA, the CDR3 is TGTGCCAGCAGCTTAGCCCCAACCAGGGTTTCCTACAATGAGCAGTTCTTC. Amino acids: CASSLAPTRVSYNEQFF.

CDR3 sequence: CASRPSGSHEQYF. In DNA, the CDR3 is TGTGCCAGCAGGCCTAGCGGGAGCCACGAGCAGTACTTC. The chain combines TRBV28 with TRBJ2-7, with 10 bases aligning to TRBD2. V was pared by 6 bases and J by 5 bases, with 4 bases of the junction left unmatched. The CDR3 spans 13 residues. Germline V gene sequence: CDR1 MDHEN, CDR2 SYDVKM.

The rearrangement joins TRBV7-3 to TRBJ2-3, with 9 bases matching TRBD2. J gave up 4 bases and V 0 bases, and 5 bases lay outside the gene matches. The germline V gene has CDR1 SGHTA and CDR2 FQGTGA. This CDR3 contains 16 residues. This CDR3 reads CASSLTSGSFSDTQYF. Here the CDR3 DNA reads TGTGCCAGCAGCTTAACTAGCGGGAGTTTTTCAGATACGCAGTATTTT.

A few counts support this clone. The chain is built from TRBV14 and TRBJ2-5; 8 bases are shared with TRBD2. V trimming: 0 bases; J trimming: 4 bases; junction bases outside the gene matches: 10. Germline values: CDR1 SGHDN, CDR2 FVKESK. The CDR3 is 17 residues long. CDR3 sequence: CASSQDTAGVRGETQYF. Written as DNA, the CDR3 is TGTGCCAGCAGCCAAGATACAGCGGGAGTACGGGGAGAGACCCAGTACTTC.

The chain uses TRBV9 and TRBJ2-7; 8 bases map to TRBD2. With 2 bases clipped from V and 7 bases from J, the junction kept 8 bases outside the gene matches. This CDR3 has 14 amino acids. Germline CDR1 is SGDLS and CDR2 is YYNGEE. CDR3 sequence reads: CASSVTGRGSEQYF. As DNA, the CDR3 is TGTGCCAGCAGCGTCACCGGGAGGGGTTCGGAGCAGTACTTC.

This clone was detected only a few times. The J gene is TRBJ2-5, the V gene TRBV18, with D tentatively TRBD1 (6 bases). The CDR3 loop spans 14 amino acids. Looked up from germline, CDR1 is KGHSH and CDR2 is LQKENI. V shed 0 bases and J shed 4 bases, with 9 bases lying between them. This CDR3 reads CASSPPSGAETQYF. The CDR3 coding sequence is TGTGCCAGCTCACCACCATCAGGGGCAGAGACCCAGTACTTC.

This clone was counted only a few times. The rearrangement links TRBV29-1 to TRBJ1-5; the match to TRBD1 covers 9 bases. Germline assignment: CDR1 SQVTM and CDR2 ANQGSEA. Trimming removed 6 bases from V and 9 bases from J; junction bases left unmatched: 9. CDR3 length: 13 residues. The CDR3 spells CSVGPGTGMPQHF. CDR3 bases: TGCAGCGTCGGTCCCGGGACAGGGATGCCCCAGCATTTT.

This clone came up a few times. This chain joins TRBV29-1 and TRBJ1-1, with D uncertain. Trimming pared 5 bases from V and 5 bases from J, leaving 12 bases between. CDR3 length: 12 residues. CDR1 and CDR2 (germline): SQVTM, ANQGSEA. In nucleotides, the CDR3 is TGCAGCGTTACGAGAGGCGGGACTGAAGCTTTCTTT. Amino acids: CSVTRGGTEAFF.

This clone was counted only a few times. The chain carries TRBV11-3 and TRBJ2-3; D possibly corresponds to TRBD2 (6 bases). V lost 1 base and J 6 bases, leaving 23 bases between the germline ends. The length of the CDR3 is 18 residues. CDR1 is SGHNT, CDR2 YENEEA, per germline. The CDR3 sequence: CASSLGQAWGGLTDTQYF. The CDR3 DNA follows: TGTGCCAGCAGCTTAGGACAAGCTTGGGGAGGACTAACGGATACGCAGTATTTT.

This clone appeared a few times. V gene TRBV4-2 combines with J gene TRBJ2-7; D may be TRBD1 (6 bases). CDR3 length: 13 residues. The V gene's germline CDR1 is LGHNA and CDR2 YNFKEQ. The ends were cut back, 4 bases at V and 3 bases at J, with 10 bases in the middle. The CDR3 DNA follows: TGTGCCAGCAGCCCCCCGGGACACTACGAGCAGTACTTC. The encoded protein is CASSPPGHYEQYF.

The sample holds a few counts of this clone. The gene calls are TRBV28 and TRBJ1-5, with D possibly TRBD1 on 6 matching bases. The CDR3 has 15 residues. Between the trimmed V and J ends, which lost 3 bases and 2 bases, there was a span of 11 bases. CDR1 and CDR2 (germline): MDHEN, SYDVKM. CDR3 nucleotides: TGTGCCAGCAGTTTTGGCAGGGGTGGCAATCAGCCCCAGCATTTT. Translation: CASSFGRGGNQPQHF. Using reference TRBV28 and TRBJ1-5 for the parts outside the CDR3, the full variable domain is DVKVTQSSRYLVKRTGEKVFLECVQDMDHENMFWYRQDPGLGLRLIYFSYDVKMKEKGDIPEGYSVSREKKERFSLILESASTNQTSMYLCASSFGRGGNQPQHFGDGTRLSIL.

This clone was counted a few times. The J gene is TRBJ2-7, the V gene TRBV4-3; 13 positions match TRBD2. Per germline, CDR1 LGHNA and CDR2 YSLEER. The junction had 6 bases not matched to a gene; V was cut back by 4 bases and J by 3 bases. The CDR3 covers 16 residues. The CDR3 sequence: CASSPTGTSGNYEQYF. CDR3 DNA sequence: TGCGCCAGCAGCCCCACAGGGACTAGCGGGAACTACGAGCAGTACTTC.